A selection of T cell receptor beta chains follows, all from one sample in a study of CD8 T cells in Susac syndrome. One entry per CDR3 protein results from TCRdb running MiXCR on the immunoSEQ multiplex PCR reads. The sample carries 150,000 or so distinct CDR3 sequences, roughly nine tenths recorded once. Sequenced input: CD4+ T cells from PBMCs. The receptors derive from a human donor in good health. Each CDR3 is given with its conserved first and last residue.

CASSIINSGQPQHF | TRBJ1-5 | TRBV19
CASSTSVAANVLTF | TRBJ2-6 | TRBV19
CASSSTGGNEKLFF | TRBJ1-4 | TRBV7-9
CASSDSDYGYTF | TRBJ1-2 | TRBV25-1
CASSEGRGYRDTQYF | TRBJ2-3 | TRBV2
CASRIEALNNEQFF | TRBJ2-1 | TRBV5-1
CATSGDFPSSYNEQFF | TRBJ2-1 | TRBV24-1
CSVELQGRAGELFF | TRBJ2-2 | TRBV29-1
CASSHRPGGPRYTQYF | TRBJ2-3 | TRBV3-1
CASSSRRGETQYF | TRBJ2-5 | TRBV27
CASSTDSGGGETQYF | TRBJ2-5 | TRBV7-9
CASSSGPLQEQYF | TRBJ2-7 | TRBV7-3
CASSSESLQYTEAFF | TRBJ1-1 | TRBV7-9
CASSQGTGAGELFF | TRBJ2-2 | TRBV3-1
CASSSGVSYEQYF | TRBJ2-7 | TRBV28
CASSQETGGPGYGYTF | TRBJ1-2 | TRBV3-1